The source of this T cell receptor beta chain is a study of T cells in Graves' hyperthyroidism and ophthalmopathy. Study in general: Any treatment followed the collection of peripheral blood at initial diagnosis. General study results and limits: Separation of ophthalmopathy from stable hyperthyroidism was achieved by a 13 V-J model.

This clonotype was counted ten times or more. The antigen remains undetermined. Regions amplified from RNA transcripts were the TCR beta CDR3 regions. The TCR CDR3 first-round RT-PCR relied on the HTBI primer set. TCRdb recomputed calls from the multiplex PCR reads with MiXCR, one row per CDR3 protein. The sample has 130,000 to 150,000 distinct CDR3 sequences, around 20% seen once. This CDR3 spans 11 amino acids. CDR1 is SGHNT, CDR2 YYREEE, per germline (reference sequence). The V end lost 4 bases, the J end lost 2 bases, and 2 bases lay between the germline ends. This TCR was recovered from a woman aged 45 to 65 with Graves' hyperthyroidism that later progressed to Graves' ophthalmopathy. The chain combines TRBV5-4 with TRBJ2-3; D remains ambiguous. Sequenced input: blood. In DNA, the CDR3 is TGTGCCAGCAGCGTCACAGATACGCAGTATTTT. Translation: CASSVTDTQYF.